This TCR beta chain originates from a study of identifying expanded T cells in peripheral blood. V was cut by 5 bases and J by 0 bases, with 17 bases left in between. Germline V CDR1 and CDR2: SGHTA, FQGNSA. The CDR3 is 18 residues long. This clone was detected only once. TCRdb's copy holds only in-frame clones and misses some; the assay was immunoSEQ multiplex PCR. The table lists 95,000 to 100,000 clones, approximately 88% of them singletons, with 15% to 20% in the top ten. The rearrangement links TRBV7-2 to TRBJ1-6, with D perhaps TRBD1 (6 bases). This TCR was sampled from a person aged 18 to 75 in good health. What was sequenced was blood. The CDR3: CASSPHGGQSSYNSPLHF. The CDR3 DNA is TGTGCCAGCAGCCCACACGGGGGGCAGAGCTCCTATAATTCACCCCTCCACTTT. Supplemented by reference TRBV7-2 and TRBJ1-6, the full variable domain reads GAGVSQSPSNKVTEKGKDVELRCDPISGHTALYWYRQSLGQGLEFLIYFQGNSAPDKSGLPSDRFSAERTGGSVSTLTIQRTQQEDSAVYLCASSPHGGQSSYNSPLHFGNGTRLTVT.